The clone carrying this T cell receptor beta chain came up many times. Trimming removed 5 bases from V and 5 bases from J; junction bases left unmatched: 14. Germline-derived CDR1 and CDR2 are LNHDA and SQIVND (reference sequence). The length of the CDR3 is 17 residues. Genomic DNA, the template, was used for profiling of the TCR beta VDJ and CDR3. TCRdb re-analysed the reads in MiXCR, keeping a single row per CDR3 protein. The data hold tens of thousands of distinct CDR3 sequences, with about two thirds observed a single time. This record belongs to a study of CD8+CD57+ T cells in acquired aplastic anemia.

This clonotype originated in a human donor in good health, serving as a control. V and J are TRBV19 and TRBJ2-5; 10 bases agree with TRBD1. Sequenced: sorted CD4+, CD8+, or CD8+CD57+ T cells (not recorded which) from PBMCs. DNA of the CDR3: TGTGCCAGTAGTTCCAGCCGGGACAGGGGTTCTCGGGAGACCCAGTACTTC. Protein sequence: CASSSSRDRGSRETQYF.